This T cell receptor beta chain came from a study of blood T cells in healthy people across ages. Points from the study as a whole: In long-lived donors, naive CD4+ cell counts and diversity exceeded those of aged donors.

A second PCR, run for about 7 to 11 cycles, used a sample-barcoded 5' primer plus a J-beta primer mix. One entry per CDR3 protein results from TCRdb running MiXCR on the 5' RACE reads. The data show around 1,700,000 distinct CDR3 sequences, with over 25% seen just once and 7% to 9% held by the top ten. For this clonotype: Its antigen is as yet unknown.

The V and J ends lost 7 bases and 11 bases respectively, with 25 bases between them. CDR3 length: 15 residues. What was sequenced was blood. This chain joins TRBV12-3 or TRBV12-4 and TRBJ2-3; D gene ambiguous. The origin of this receptor is a woman in her 30s in good health. As DNA, the CDR3 is TGTGCCAGCACCAAATCAAGGTGGGAACCCGGTGGGCAGTATTTT. It yields the protein CASTKSRWEPGGQYF.